The text below deals with one TCR beta chain. This entry is derived from a study of blood T cell repertoires in COVID-19. Study-level background: Samples of COVID-19 (acute and convalescent) were obtained from the United States, Italy and Spain. Sources were T cells, B-cell-depleted T cells, or PBMCs; the material itself was cDNA or gDNA.

This CDR3 region has 14 residues. V was trimmed by 8 bases and J by 2 bases, leaving 15 bases between them. Germline V gene sequence: CDR1 LNHDA, CDR2 SQIVND (reference sequence). Per the original methods: Nucleated cell number was recorded as an estimate derived from reference gene primer amplification. The protocol was immunoSEQ multiplex PCR, while the TCRdb copy is restricted to in-frame clones and leaves out a portion. V and J calls and clone size are those listed in that table; D and trimming were worked out from the DNA. The sample carries 68,000 or so clones, roughly 80% recorded once. The specimen sequenced was peripheral blood. The chain recombines TRBV19 with TRBJ1-1; possibly TRBD1 for D (6 bases). The TCR sequence derives from a human donor in a cohort sampled during active COVID-19. CDR3 in amino acids: CASRTRQANTEAFF. In nucleotides, the CDR3 is TGTGCCAGTCGTACCCGACAGGCCAACACTGAAGCTTTCTTT.